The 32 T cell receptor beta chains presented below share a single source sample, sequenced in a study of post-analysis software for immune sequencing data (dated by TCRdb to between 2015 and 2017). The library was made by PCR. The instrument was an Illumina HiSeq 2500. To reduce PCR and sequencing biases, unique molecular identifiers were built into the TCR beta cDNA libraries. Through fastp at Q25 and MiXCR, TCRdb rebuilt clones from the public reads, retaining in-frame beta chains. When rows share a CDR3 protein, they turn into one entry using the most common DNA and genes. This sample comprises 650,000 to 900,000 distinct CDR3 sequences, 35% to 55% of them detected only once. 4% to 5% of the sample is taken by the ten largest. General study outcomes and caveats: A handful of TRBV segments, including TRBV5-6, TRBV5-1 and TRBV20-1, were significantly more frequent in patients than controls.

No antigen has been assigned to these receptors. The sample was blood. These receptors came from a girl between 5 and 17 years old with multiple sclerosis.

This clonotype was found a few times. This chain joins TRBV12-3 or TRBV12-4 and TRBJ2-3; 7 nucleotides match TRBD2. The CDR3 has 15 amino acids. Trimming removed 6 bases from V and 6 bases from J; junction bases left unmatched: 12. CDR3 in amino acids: CASSQGLTSEDTQYF. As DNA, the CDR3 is TGTGCCAGCAGCCAGGGACTAACCTCCGAGGATACGCAGTATTTT.

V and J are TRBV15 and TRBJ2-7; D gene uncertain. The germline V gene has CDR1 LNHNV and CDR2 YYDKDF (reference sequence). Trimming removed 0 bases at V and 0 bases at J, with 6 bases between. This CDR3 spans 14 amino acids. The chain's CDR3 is CATSRDARSYEQYF. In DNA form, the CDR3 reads TGTGCCACCAGCAGAGATGCCCGCTCCTACGAGCAGTACTTC.

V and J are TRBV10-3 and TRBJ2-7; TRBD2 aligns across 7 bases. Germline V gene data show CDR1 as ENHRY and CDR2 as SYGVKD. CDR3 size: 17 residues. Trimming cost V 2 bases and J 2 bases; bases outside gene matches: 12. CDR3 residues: CAISEMPLADTTYEQYF. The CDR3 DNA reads TGTGCCATCAGTGAGATGCCGCTAGCGGATACGACCTACGAGCAGTACTTC.

The CDR3 loop reads CASSPGRGSSYLAKNIQYF. The CDR3 bases are TGTGCCAGCTCGCCCGGCAGGGGCTCGTCTTACCTAGCCAAAAACATTCAGTACTTC. J is TRBJ2-4 and V is TRBV18; a weak D match, TRBD1 (6 bases). The CDR3 spans 19 residues. Per germline, CDR1 KGHSH and CDR2 LQKENI. Trimming stripped 6 bases from V and 0 bases from J, with 24 bases between.

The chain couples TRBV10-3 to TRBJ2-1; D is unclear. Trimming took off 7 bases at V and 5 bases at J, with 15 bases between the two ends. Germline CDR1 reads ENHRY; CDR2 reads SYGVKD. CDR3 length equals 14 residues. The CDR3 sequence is CAINSRIDNNEQFF. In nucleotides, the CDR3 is TGTGCCATCAACTCCCGAATCGATAACAATGAGCAGTTCTTC.

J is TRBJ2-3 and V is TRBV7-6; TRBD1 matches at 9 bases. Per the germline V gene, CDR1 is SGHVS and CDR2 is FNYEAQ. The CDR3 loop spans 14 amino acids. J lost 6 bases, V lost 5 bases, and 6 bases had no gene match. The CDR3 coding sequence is TGTGCCAGCAGCGTCGACAGGGGGATGGATACGCAGTATTTT. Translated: CASSVDRGMDTQYF.

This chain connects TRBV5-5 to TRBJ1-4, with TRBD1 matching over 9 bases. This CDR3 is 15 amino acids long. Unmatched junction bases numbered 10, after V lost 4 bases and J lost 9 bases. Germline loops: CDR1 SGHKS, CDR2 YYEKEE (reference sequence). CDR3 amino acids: CASSLNRDRDKKLFF. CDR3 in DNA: TGTGCCAGCAGCCTCAATCGGGACAGGGATAAAAAACTGTTTTTT.

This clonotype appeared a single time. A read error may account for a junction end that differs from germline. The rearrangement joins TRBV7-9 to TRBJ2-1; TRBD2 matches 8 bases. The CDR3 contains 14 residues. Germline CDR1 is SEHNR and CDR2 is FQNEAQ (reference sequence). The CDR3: CASSLKAGENVQFF. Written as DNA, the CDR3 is TGTGCCAGCAGCTTGAAAGCGGGAGAGAATGTGCAGTTCTTC.

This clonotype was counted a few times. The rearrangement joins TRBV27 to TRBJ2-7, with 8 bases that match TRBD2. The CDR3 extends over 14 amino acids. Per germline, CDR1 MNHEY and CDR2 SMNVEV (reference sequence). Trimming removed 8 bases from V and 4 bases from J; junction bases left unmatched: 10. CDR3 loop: CASSAGTRAYEQYF. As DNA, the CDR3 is TGTGCCAGCTCGGCCGGGACTAGGGCATACGAGCAGTACTTC.

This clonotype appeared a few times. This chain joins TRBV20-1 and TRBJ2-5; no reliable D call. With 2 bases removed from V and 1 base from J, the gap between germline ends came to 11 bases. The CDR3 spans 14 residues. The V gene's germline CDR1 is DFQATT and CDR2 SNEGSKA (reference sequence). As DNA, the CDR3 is TGCAGTGCTAGATTAGGAGCCTCCCAAGAGACCCAGTACTTC. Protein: CSARLGASQETQYF.

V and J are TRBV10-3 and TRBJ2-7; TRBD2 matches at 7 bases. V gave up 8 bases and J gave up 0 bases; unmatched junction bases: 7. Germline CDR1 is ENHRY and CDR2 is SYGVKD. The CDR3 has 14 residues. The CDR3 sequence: CAIWEGGSSYEQYF. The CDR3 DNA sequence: TGTGCCATCTGGGAGGGCGGGAGCTCCTACGAGCAGTACTTC.

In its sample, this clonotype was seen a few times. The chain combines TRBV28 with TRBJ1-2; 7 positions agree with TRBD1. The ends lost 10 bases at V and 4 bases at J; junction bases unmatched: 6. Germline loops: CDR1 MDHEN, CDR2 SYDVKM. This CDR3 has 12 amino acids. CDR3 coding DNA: TGTGCCACCACAGGGGTCCCCTATGGCTACACCTTC. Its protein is CATTGVPYGYTF.

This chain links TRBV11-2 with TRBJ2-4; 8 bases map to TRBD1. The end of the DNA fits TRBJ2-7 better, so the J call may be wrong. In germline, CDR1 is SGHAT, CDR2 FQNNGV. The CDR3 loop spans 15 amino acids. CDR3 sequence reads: CASSSPATGEYEQYF. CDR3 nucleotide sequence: TGTGCCAGCAGCTCACCAGCGACAGGGGAGTACGAGCAGTACTTC.

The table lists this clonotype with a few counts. Written as DNA, the CDR3 is TGTGCCAGCAGCTCGCTTAGGGACAGGTCTAATGAGCAGTTCTTC. Protein product: CASSSLRDRSNEQFF. The rearrangement uses TRBV7-8 and TRBJ2-1; TRBD1 matches at 8 bases. CDR1 and CDR2 from the germline V gene are SGHVS and FQNEAQ. CDR3 length: 15 residues. With V trimmed by 4 bases and J by 7 bases, 9 bases remained unmatched.

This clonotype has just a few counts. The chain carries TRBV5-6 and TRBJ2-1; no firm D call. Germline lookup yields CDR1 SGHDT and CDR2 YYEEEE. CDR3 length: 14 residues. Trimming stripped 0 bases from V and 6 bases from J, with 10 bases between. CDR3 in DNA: TGTGCCAGCAGCTTGGGTCTGGGGTCCAATGAGCAGTTCTTC. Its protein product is CASSLGLGSNEQFF.

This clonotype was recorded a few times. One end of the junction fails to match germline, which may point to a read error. CDR3 region: CASSLLGGPYQETQYF. CDR3 nucleotides: TGCGCCAGCAGCCTCCTGGGGGGCCCGTACCAGGAGACCCAGTACTTC. The V gene is TRBV5-1, the J gene TRBJ2-5; D might be TRBD1 or TRBD2, each matching 6 bases. Germline-derived CDR1 and CDR2 are SGHRS and YFSETQ. The CDR3 spans 16 residues.

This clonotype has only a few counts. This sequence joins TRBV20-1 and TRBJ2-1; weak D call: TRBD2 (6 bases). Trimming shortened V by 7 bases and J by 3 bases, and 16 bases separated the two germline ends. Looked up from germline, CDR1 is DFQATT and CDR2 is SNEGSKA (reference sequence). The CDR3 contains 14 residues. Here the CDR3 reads CSGGVPGLYNEQFF. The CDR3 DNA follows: TGCAGTGGCGGCGTCCCGGGACTCTACAATGAGCAGTTCTTC.

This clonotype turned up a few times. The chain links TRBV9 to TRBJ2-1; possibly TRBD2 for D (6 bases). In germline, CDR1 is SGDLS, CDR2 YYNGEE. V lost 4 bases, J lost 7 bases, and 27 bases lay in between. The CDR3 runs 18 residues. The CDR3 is CASSFTPGSSGVLNEQFF. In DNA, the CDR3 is TGTGCCAGCAGCTTCACCCCCGGGAGCTCCGGGGTTTTGAATGAGCAGTTCTTC. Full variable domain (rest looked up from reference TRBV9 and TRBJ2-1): DSGVTQTPKHLITATGQRVTLRCSPRSGDLSVYWYQQSLDQGLQFLIQYYNGEERAKGNILERFSAQQFPDLHSELNLSSLELGDSALYFCASSFTPGSSGVLNEQFFGPGTRLTVL.

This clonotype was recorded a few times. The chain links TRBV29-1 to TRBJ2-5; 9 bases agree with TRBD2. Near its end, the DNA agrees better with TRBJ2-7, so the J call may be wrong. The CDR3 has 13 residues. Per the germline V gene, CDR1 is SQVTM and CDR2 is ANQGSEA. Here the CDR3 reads CSVGEGLAREQYF. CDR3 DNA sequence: TGCAGCGTCGGAGAGGGACTAGCTCGCGAGCAGTACTTC.

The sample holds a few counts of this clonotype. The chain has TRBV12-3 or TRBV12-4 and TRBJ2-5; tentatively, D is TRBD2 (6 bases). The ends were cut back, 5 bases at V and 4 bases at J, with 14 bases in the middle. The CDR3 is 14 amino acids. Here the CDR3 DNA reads TGTGCCAGCAGTCCCCCACGGCGGGGAGAGACCCAGTACTTC. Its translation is CASSPPRRGETQYF.

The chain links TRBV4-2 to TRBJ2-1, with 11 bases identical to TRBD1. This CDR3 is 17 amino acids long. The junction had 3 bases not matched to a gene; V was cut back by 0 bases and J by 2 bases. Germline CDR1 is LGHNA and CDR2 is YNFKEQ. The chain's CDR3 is CASSQDRTGGAYNEQFF. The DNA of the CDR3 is TGTGCCAGCAGCCAAGATAGGACAGGGGGCGCCTACAATGAGCAGTTCTTC.

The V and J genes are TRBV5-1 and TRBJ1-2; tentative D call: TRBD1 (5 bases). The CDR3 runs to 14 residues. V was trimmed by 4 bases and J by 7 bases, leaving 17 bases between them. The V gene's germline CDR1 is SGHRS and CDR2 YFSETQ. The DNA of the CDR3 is TGCGCCAGCAGCGTGGGTACAGGCGTGGGTGGCTACACCTTC. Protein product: CASSVGTGVGGYTF.

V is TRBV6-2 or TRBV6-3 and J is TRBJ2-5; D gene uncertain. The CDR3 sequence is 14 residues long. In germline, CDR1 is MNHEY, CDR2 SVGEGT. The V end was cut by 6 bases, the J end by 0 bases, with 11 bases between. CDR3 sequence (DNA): TGTGCCAGCAGCCGCGGACCCTACCAAGAGACCCAGTACTTC. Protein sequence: CASSRGPYQETQYF.

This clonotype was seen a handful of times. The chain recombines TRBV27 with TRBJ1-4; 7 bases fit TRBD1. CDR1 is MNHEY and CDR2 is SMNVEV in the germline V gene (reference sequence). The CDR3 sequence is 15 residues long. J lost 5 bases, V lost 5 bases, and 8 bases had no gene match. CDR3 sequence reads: CASSRRQGWNEKLFF. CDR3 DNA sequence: TGTGCCAGCAGTAGACGACAGGGTTGGAATGAAAAACTGTTTTTT.

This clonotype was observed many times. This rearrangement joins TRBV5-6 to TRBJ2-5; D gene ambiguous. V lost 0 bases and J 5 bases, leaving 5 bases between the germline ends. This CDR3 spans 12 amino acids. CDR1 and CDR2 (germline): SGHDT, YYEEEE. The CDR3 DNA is TGTGCCAGCAGCTTGGCGTCGGAGACCCAGTACTTC. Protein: CASSLASETQYF.

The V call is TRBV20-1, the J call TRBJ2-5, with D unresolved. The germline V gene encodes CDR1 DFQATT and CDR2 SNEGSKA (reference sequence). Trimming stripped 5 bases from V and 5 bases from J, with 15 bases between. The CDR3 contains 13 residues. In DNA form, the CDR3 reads TGCAGTGCTCCCGGGTCGGCTCGGGAGACCCAGTACTTC. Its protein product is CSAPGSARETQYF.

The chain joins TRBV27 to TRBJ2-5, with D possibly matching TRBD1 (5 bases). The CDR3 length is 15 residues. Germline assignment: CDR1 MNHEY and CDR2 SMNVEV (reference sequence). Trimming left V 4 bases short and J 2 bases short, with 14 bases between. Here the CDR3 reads CASSSLTDLQETQYF. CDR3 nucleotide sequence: TGTGCCAGCAGTTCCCTGACAGACCTTCAAGAGACCCAGTACTTC.

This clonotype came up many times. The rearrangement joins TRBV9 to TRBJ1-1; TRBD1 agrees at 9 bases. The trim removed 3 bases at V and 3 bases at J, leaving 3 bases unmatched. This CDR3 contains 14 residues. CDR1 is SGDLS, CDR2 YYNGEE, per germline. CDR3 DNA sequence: TGTGCCAGCAGCGGACAGGGGGGAGACACTGAAGCTTTCTTT. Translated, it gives CASSGQGGDTEAFF.

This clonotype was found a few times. CDR3 in DNA: TGTGCCAGCACCAGGACAGGCTCTGGAAACACCATATATTTT. It specifies CASTRTGSGNTIYF. V is TRBV12-3 or TRBV12-4 and J is TRBJ1-3; 7 bases match TRBD1. The CDR3 covers 14 residues. J was trimmed by 0 bases and V by 7 bases; bases with no gene match: 3.

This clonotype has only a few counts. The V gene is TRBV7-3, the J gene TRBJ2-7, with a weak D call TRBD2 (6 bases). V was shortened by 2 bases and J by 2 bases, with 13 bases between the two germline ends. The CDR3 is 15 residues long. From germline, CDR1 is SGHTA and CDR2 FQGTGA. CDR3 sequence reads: CASSLRGGQAYEQYF. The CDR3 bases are TGTGCCAGCAGCTTACGAGGAGGGCAAGCCTACGAGCAGTACTTC. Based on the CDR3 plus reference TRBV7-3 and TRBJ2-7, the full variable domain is GAGVSQTPSNKVTEKGKYVELRCDPISGHTALYWYRQSLGQGPEFLIYFQGTGAADDSGLPNDRFFAVRPEGSVSTLKIQRTERGDSAVYLCASSLRGGQAYEQYFGPGTRLTVT.

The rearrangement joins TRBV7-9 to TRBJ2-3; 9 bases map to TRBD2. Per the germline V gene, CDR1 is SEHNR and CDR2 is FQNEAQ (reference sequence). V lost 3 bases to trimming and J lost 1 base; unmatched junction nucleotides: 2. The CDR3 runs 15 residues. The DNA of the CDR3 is TGTGCCAGCAGCTTCCTAGCGGGACGCACAGATACGCAGTATTTT. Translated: CASSFLAGRTDTQYF.

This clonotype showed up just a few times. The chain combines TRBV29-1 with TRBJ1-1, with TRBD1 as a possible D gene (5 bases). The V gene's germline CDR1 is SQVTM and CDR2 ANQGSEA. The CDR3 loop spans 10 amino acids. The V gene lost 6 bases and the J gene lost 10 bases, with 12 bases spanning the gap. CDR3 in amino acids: CSVGTGPAFF. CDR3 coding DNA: TGCAGCGTCGGAACAGGACCAGCTTTCTTT.